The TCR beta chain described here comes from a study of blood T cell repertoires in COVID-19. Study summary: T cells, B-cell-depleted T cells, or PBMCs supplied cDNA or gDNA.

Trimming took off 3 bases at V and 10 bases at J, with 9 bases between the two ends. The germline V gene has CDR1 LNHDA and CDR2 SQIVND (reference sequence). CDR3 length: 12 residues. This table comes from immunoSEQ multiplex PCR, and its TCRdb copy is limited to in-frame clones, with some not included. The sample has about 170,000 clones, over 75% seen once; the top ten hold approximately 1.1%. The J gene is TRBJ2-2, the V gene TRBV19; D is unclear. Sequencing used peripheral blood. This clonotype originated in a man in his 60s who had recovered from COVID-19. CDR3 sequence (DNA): TGTGCCAGTAGTATCGTGGCCGCGGAGCTGTTTTTT. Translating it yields CASSIVAAELFF.